These 17 T cell receptor beta chains were sequenced from one sample in a study of T cell responses to AZD1222 COVID-19 vaccine. Some clones are missing from TCRdb's copy, which holds only in-frame ones; the method was immunoSEQ multiplex PCR. The repertoire has over 75,000 clones, 85% to 90% of them found once; the top ten carry roughly 32%. The specimen was peripheral blood, collected on day 0 of AZD1222 vaccination. The source of these receptors is an adult in good health.

The CDR3 loop reads CASRGTGTSEQYF. In nucleotides, the CDR3 is TGCGCCAGCAGGGGGACAGGAACCTCGGAGCAGTACTTC. The chain joins TRBV5-1 to TRBJ2-7, with 8 positions matching TRBD1. The germline CDR1 and CDR2 sequences are SGHRS and YFSETQ. The CDR3 loop spans 13 amino acids. Germline trimming cut 5 bases from V and 7 bases from J; bases unmatched to any gene: 8.

Regarding this clone: Other nucleotide sequences from this sample produce the same CDR3. The chain joins TRBV3-1 (or the pseudogene TRBV3-2) to TRBJ2-7; the D call may be TRBD1 or TRBD2 (6 bases each). CDR3 length equals 13 residues. V lost 0 bases to trimming and J lost 4 bases, with 7 bases between them. Germline V gene sequence: CDR1 LGHDT, CDR2 YNNKEL (reference sequence). The CDR3 sequence is CASSQEGGYEQYF. The DNA for the CDR3 is TGTGCCAGCAGCCAAGAAGGGGGGTACGAGCAGTACTTC.

The chain has TRBV12-3 or TRBV12-4 and TRBJ1-3; D is uncertain. CDR3 length: 12 amino acids. V shed 3 bases and J shed 3 bases, with 3 bases lying between them. In nucleotides, the CDR3 is TGTGCCAGCAGTTTCGATGGAAACACCATATATTTT. The encoded protein is CASSFDGNTIYF.

This sequence joins TRBV27 and TRBJ2-7; the D gene is possibly TRBD2 (5 bases). The CDR3 contains 13 residues. The ends were cut back, 7 bases at V and 3 bases at J, with 13 bases in the middle. Germline CDR1 is MNHEY and CDR2 is SMNVEV (reference sequence). CDR3 nucleotide sequence: TGTGCCAGCACCATAGCGAGAGGCTACGAGCAGTACTTC. Residues: CASTIARGYEQYF.

This chain connects TRBV2 to TRBJ2-5; D is tentatively TRBD1 or TRBD2 (5 bases each). This CDR3 has 14 amino acids. The germline V and J ends were trimmed by 1 base and 5 bases, with 11 bases remaining between them. Looked up from germline, CDR1 is SNHLY and CDR2 is FYNNEI. CDR3 coding DNA: TGTGCCAGCAGTGAAGGAGGGGCTGGTGAGACCCAGTACTTC. This gives the protein CASSEGGAGETQYF.

This chain connects TRBV3-1 (or the pseudogene TRBV3-2) to TRBJ2-5, with TRBD2 matching over 7 bases. The CDR3 has 13 amino acids. Germline V gene sequence: CDR1 LGHDT, CDR2 YNNKEL (reference sequence). V shed 3 bases and J 5 bases; nucleotides not matched to a gene: 3. This CDR3 is CASSHGGVETQYF. DNA for the CDR3: TGTGCCAGCAGCCATGGGGGGGTGGAGACCCAGTACTTC.

The chain couples TRBV5-1 to TRBJ1-3, with unresolved D. Germline CDR1 is SGHRS and CDR2 is YFSETQ. The CDR3 extends over 16 amino acids. Trimming pared 0 bases from V and 0 bases from J, leaving 10 bases between. DNA for the CDR3: TGCGCCAGCAGCTTGGGGACGGCAGTCTCTGGAAACACCATATATTTT. Amino acids: CASSLGTAVSGNTIYF.

The rearrangement joins TRBV2 to TRBJ1-1, with D tentatively TRBD1 (5 bases). Per germline, CDR1 SNHLY and CDR2 FYNNEI. Trimming pared 6 bases from V and 7 bases from J, leaving 21 bases between. The CDR3 covers 15 residues. CDR3 protein: CASRPQLRDWSEAFF. The CDR3 DNA sequence: TGTGCCAGCAGGCCCCAGCTGAGGGACTGGAGTGAAGCTTTCTTT.

The J gene is TRBJ1-5, the V gene TRBV18; 9 positions agree with TRBD1. The CDR3 has 15 amino acids. Germline V gene sequence: CDR1 KGHSH, CDR2 LQKENI. V dropped 5 bases and J dropped 4; count of bases not matched to a gene: 6. DNA of the CDR3: TGTGCCAGCTCATCGGACAGGGGCCCAAATCAGCCCCAGCATTTT. Protein: CASSSDRGPNQPQHF.

Comment on this clone: At one end the junction does not follow the germline gene, possibly because of a read error. The chain uses TRBV7-7 and TRBJ2-3; tentatively, D is TRBD2 (7 bases). CDR3 length: 15 residues. CDR1 is SSHAT and CDR2 is FNYEAQ in the germline V gene (reference sequence). The CDR3 DNA is TGTGCTAGCAGCTCTACCCCGGGGGGCTCAGATACGCAGTATTTT. It codes for CASSSTPGGSDTQYF.

The chain employs TRBV19 and TRBJ2-6; TRBD1 might be the D (6 bases). The CDR3 is 17 amino acids. The V end was cut by 5 bases, the J end by 0 bases, with 14 bases between. Germline CDR1 LNHDA, CDR2 SQIVND (reference sequence). CDR3 in amino acids: CASSATGFLSGANVLTF. As DNA, the CDR3 is TGTGCCAGTAGTGCGACAGGATTCCTCTCTGGGGCCAACGTCCTGACTTTC.

CDR3 sequence: CASRAGSGTENTEAFF. The DNA of the CDR3 is TGTGCAAGTCGCGCAGGTTCCGGGACAGAGAACACTGAAGCTTTCTTT. This chain connects TRBV12-2 to TRBJ1-1; TRBD1 was called by the table and not checked on the DNA. TRBV12-2 is recorded as a pseudogene. This CDR3 has 16 residues.

A single count supports this clone. This chain uses TRBV11-1 with TRBJ2-3; 9 nucleotides agree with TRBD1. V shed 5 bases and J 6 bases; nucleotides not matched to a gene: 9. This CDR3 has 15 amino acids. Germline CDR1 SGHAT, CDR2 FQDESV (reference sequence). CDR3 bases: TGTGCCAGCAGCCTACAGGGGGCGCTTGGGGATACGCAGTATTTT. As protein: CASSLQGALGDTQYF.

This clone has a handful of counts. The chain is built from TRBV5-5 and TRBJ2-2; tentative D call: TRBD1 (6 bases). V was trimmed by 2 bases and J by 0 bases, leaving 11 bases between them. Germline-derived CDR1 and CDR2 are SGHKS and YYEKEE (reference sequence). The CDR3 contains 16 residues. In DNA, the CDR3 is TGTGCCAGCAGCTTTTTTGGGGGCCCGAACACCGGGGAGCTGTTTTTT. Protein: CASSFFGGPNTGELFF. Filled out from reference TRBV5-5 and TRBJ2-2, the complete variable domain reads DAGVTQSPTHLIKTRGQQVTLRCSPISGHKSVSWYQQVLGQGPQFIFQYYEKEERGRGNFPDRFSARQFPNYSSELNVNALLLGDSALYLCASSFFGGPNTGELFFGEGSRLTVL.

This rearrangement joins TRBV2 to TRBJ1-6; possible D gene TRBD1, 6 bases. The CDR3 is made up of 14 amino acids. Germline V gene lookup returns CDR1 SNHLY and CDR2 FYNNEI. The V and J ends lost 2 bases and 7 bases respectively, with 9 bases between them. Written as DNA, the CDR3 is TGTGCCAGCAGTGAAACAGGGCAAAATTCACCCCTCCACTTT. It is translated as CASSETGQNSPLHF.

The DNA of the CDR3 is TGTGCCAGTAGTCTTAGCGGGAGGAACGATGAGCAGTTCTTC. It yields the protein CASSLSGRNDEQFF. The rearrangement links TRBV19 to TRBJ2-1; 10 bases line up with TRBD2. Germline V gives CDR1 LNHDA, CDR2 SQIVND (reference sequence). V was clipped by 5 bases and J by 8 bases; unmatched bases: 6. This CDR3 contains 14 residues. The complete variable domain, with remaining parts taken from reference TRBV19 and TRBJ2-1, reads DGGITQSPKYLFRKEGQNVTLSCEQNLNHDAMYWYRQDPGQGLRLIYYSQIVNDFQKGDIAEGYSVSREKKESFPLTVTSAQKNPTAFYLCASSLSGRNDEQFFGPGTRLTVL.

This clone was counted a few times. This chain joins TRBV4-1 and TRBJ2-7; TRBD2 agrees at 10 bases. Germline values: CDR1 MGHRA, CDR2 YSYEKL. J was trimmed by 0 bases and V by 0 bases; bases with no gene match: 14. This CDR3 is 20 amino acids long. The CDR3 sequence: CASSQESAAGGRSGSYEQYF. In DNA form, the CDR3 reads TGCGCCAGCAGCCAAGAGTCAGCAGCGGGAGGGCGCTCAGGCTCCTACGAGCAGTACTTC.